This entry concerns a single T cell receptor (beta chain). The source of the sample is a study of blood T cell repertoires in COVID-19. V lost 5 bases, J lost 7 bases, and 5 bases stayed unmatched. CDR1 is SEHNR, CDR2 FQNEAQ, per germline (reference sequence). The CDR3 is made up of 14 amino acids. The repertoire was sequenced with immunoSEQ multiplex PCR; TCRdb's copy has only in-frame clones and lacks some. The table includes roughly 160,000 clones, roughly 90% detected once. The genes are TRBV7-9 and TRBJ1-5; 10 nucleotides agree with TRBD1. The clonotype originates from a man aged 50 to 60 with acute or convalescent COVID-19. Sequencing was performed on peripheral blood. CDR3 bases: TGTGCCAGCAGCCCGGACAGGGGGGGACAGCCCCAGCATTTT. Protein: CASSPDRGGQPQHF.